Listed here are 22 T cell receptor beta chains from one sample, sequenced in a study of CD8 T cells in ankylosing spondylitis. Study results and limitations: Roughly eight highly homologous variants made up a TCR beta motif that seemed to typify ankylosing spondylitis blood.

The antigens for these receptors are not known. TCRdb redid the calling of the 5' RACE reads with MiXCR, one entry per CDR3 protein. The profile covers hundreds of thousands of distinct CDR3 sequences, with roughly 10% appearing a single time and roughly 0.51% taken by the ten largest. The sequenced material came from blood, either unsorted or a sorted T cell fraction (not recorded which). Receptors originate from a male donor with ankylosing spondylitis.

This chain links TRBV24-1 with TRBJ2-5, with D hard to call. Germline CDR1 is KGHDR and CDR2 is SFDVKD. This CDR3 has 13 amino acids. Trimming stripped 0 bases from V and 5 bases from J, with 6 bases between. The DNA of the CDR3 is TGTGCCACCAGTGATTTGGAGTGGGAGACCCAGTACTTC. Translated: CATSDLEWETQYF.

This clonotype appeared many times. The rearrangement uses TRBV20-1 and TRBJ2-1, with D unclear. Germline V gene lookup returns CDR1 DFQATT and CDR2 SNEGSKA (reference sequence). The V end lost 5 bases, the J end lost 8 bases, and 4 bases lay between the germline ends. The CDR3 extends over 9 amino acids. Here the CDR3 reads CSAQDEQFF. The CDR3 region has the DNA TGCAGTGCTCAGGATGAGCAGTTCTTC.

This clonotype was counted only a few times. The chain recombines TRBV20-1 with TRBJ2-5; 7 positions agree with TRBD1. The CDR3 contains 13 residues. Germline CDR1 is DFQATT and CDR2 is SNEGSKA (reference sequence). J was trimmed by 0 bases and V by 4 bases; bases with no gene match: 2. CDR3 protein: CSANRGDQETQYF. The CDR3 nucleotides read TGCAGTGCTAACAGGGGAGACCAAGAGACCCAGTACTTC.

This clonotype was observed a few times. The rearrangement uses TRBV25-1 and TRBJ2-3; TRBD2 is a possible D gene (7 bases). Trimming stripped 3 bases from V and 4 bases from J, with 17 bases between. The germline V gene encodes CDR1 MGHDK and CDR2 SYGVNS. The CDR3 totals 16 residues. Here the CDR3 DNA reads TGTGCCAGCAGTGAGATGGGTAGAGGGGGGGCAGATACGCAGTATTTT. Protein: CASSEMGRGGADTQYF.

This clonotype was counted ten times or more. This CDR3 reads CASSLEGFSNYGYTF. CDR3 DNA sequence: TGCGCCAGCAGCTTGGAAGGCTTTTCTAACTATGGCTACACCTTC. The chain carries TRBV5-1 and TRBJ1-2; unclear D gene. Between the trimmed V and J ends, which lost 0 bases and 0 bases, there was a span of 9 bases. This CDR3 is 15 amino acids long. Germline lookup yields CDR1 SGHRS and CDR2 YFSETQ.

CDR3 DNA sequence: TGCAGTGCTACCTTTAGGACAGTACCAGGGACCCAGTACTTC. It encodes CSATFRTVPGTQYF. This sequence joins TRBV20-1 and TRBJ2-5, with D possibly matching TRBD1 (6 bases). This CDR3 contains 14 residues. CDR1 is DFQATT and CDR2 is SNEGSKA in the germline V gene (reference sequence). The ends were cut back, 4 bases at V and 7 bases at J, with 19 bases in the middle.

This clonotype was counted only a few times. The chain joins TRBV20-1 to TRBJ2-3; tentative D call: TRBD2 (6 bases). The V gene lost 5 bases and the J gene lost 4 bases, with 19 bases spanning the gap. The CDR3 is 15 residues long. From germline, CDR1 is DFQATT and CDR2 SNEGSKA (reference sequence). CDR3 sequence (DNA): TGCAGTGCTGGTCGGGACTCAGGGAGCCCAGATACGCAGTATTTT. This gives the protein CSAGRDSGSPDTQYF.

This chain joins TRBV6-5 and TRBJ2-3; TRBD1 or TRBD2 may be the D gene (5 bases each). The CDR3 is 17 residues long. Germline V gives CDR1 MNHEY, CDR2 SVGAGI. Trimming stripped 2 bases from V and 0 bases from J, with 15 bases between. CDR3 protein: CASSYTGRGGSTDTQYF. The CDR3 bases are TGTGCCAGCAGTTACACGGGAAGGGGCGGTAGCACAGATACGCAGTATTTT.

This chain connects TRBV9 to TRBJ1-1; 7 bases match TRBD1. The CDR3 contains 13 residues. The germline CDR1 and CDR2 sequences are SGDLS and YYNGEE. J gave up 11 bases and V 3 bases, and 10 bases lay outside the gene matches. The CDR3 region has the DNA TGTGCCAGCAGCGATGACAGGGTGGGAACTGCTTTCTTT. Translation gives CASSDDRVGTAFF.

The rearrangement links TRBV5-1 to TRBJ1-2; no clear D gene. The CDR3 runs 12 residues. Germline-derived CDR1 and CDR2 are SGHRS and YFSETQ. The ends were cut back, 0 bases at V and 13 bases at J, with 13 bases in the middle. CDR3 region: CASSLAPPGCTF. The CDR3 DNA follows: TGCGCCAGCAGCTTGGCCCCACCCGGTTGCACCTTC.

The table lists this clonotype with a few counts. The CDR3 region is CASSLVVKETQYF. The CDR3, as DNA: TGTGCCAGCAGCTTAGTGGTCAAAGAGACCCAGTACTTC. The chain combines TRBV11-2 with TRBJ2-5; no definite D call. Germline V gene sequence: CDR1 SGHAT, CDR2 FQNNGV. There are 13 residues in the CDR3. V was cut by 1 base and J by 3 bases, with 6 bases left in between.

There are many counts of this clonotype. V is TRBV6-6 and J is TRBJ1-2, with D unresolved. Trimming removed 8 bases from V and 8 bases from J, with 12 bases in between. Looked up from germline, CDR1 is MNHNY and CDR2 is SVGAGI (reference sequence). This CDR3 is built from 11 residues. The CDR3 nucleotides read TGTGCCAGCGGGCGGCTCGAGGGCTACACCTTC. It is translated as CASGRLEGYTF.

This clonotype was counted at least ten times. The genes are TRBV18 and TRBJ2-3; D gene unclear. Trimming removed 4 bases at V and 5 bases at J, with 10 bases between. Germline-derived CDR1 and CDR2 are KGHSH and LQKENI. The length of the CDR3 is 13 residues. The CDR3 loop is CASSQTVGDTQYF. CDR3 nucleotides: TGTGCCAGCTCACAAACGGTAGGAGATACGCAGTATTTT.

The chain carries TRBV6-5 and TRBJ2-1, with 7 bases lining up with TRBD2. Germline-derived CDR1 and CDR2 are MNHEY and SVGAGI. With 2 bases clipped from V and 2 bases from J, the junction kept 6 bases outside the gene matches. CDR3 length equals 16 residues. CDR3 DNA: TGTGCCAGCAGTTACCGTAGGAGCGGGACCTACAATGAGCAGTTCTTC. The encoded protein is CASSYRRSGTYNEQFF.

The rearrangement joins TRBV20-1 to TRBJ1-1; D is ambiguous. There are 13 residues in the CDR3. Trimming removed 6 bases from V and 2 bases from J, with 13 bases in between. CDR1 is DFQATT, CDR2 SNEGSKA, per germline (reference sequence). The CDR3 region has the DNA TGCAGTGCGGTCGAGGATTTAAACACTGAAGCTTTCTTT. Its translation: CSAVEDLNTEAFF.

V usage is TRBV7-2 and J usage is TRBJ2-5; no reliable D call. The V gene lost 3 bases and the J gene lost 5 bases, with 10 bases spanning the gap. The CDR3 consists of 13 residues. Germline V gene data show CDR1 as SGHTA and CDR2 as FQGNSA. The CDR3 DNA sequence: TGTGCCAGCAGCTTGGAACAGTTGGAGACCCAGTACTTC. This gives the protein CASSLEQLETQYF.

Ten or more counts support this clonotype. This chain joins TRBV6-5 and TRBJ2-5, with D possibly being TRBD2 (6 bases). The V end lost 2 bases, the J end lost 4 bases, and 8 bases lay between the germline ends. The CDR3 has 13 amino acids. CDR1 MNHEY and CDR2 SVGAGI come from the germline V gene. The CDR3 loop is CASSYGGIETQYF. The DNA of the CDR3 is TGTGCCAGCAGTTACGGCGGGATAGAGACCCAGTACTTC.

This clonotype was observed a few times. V is TRBV7-9 and J is TRBJ2-4; tentative D call: TRBD2 (5 bases). Germline V gene lookup returns CDR1 SEHNR and CDR2 FQNEAQ (reference sequence). CDR3 length: 15 residues. Between the trimmed V and J ends, which lost 1 base and 0 bases, there was a span of 7 bases. CDR3 DNA sequence: TGTGCCAGCAGCTTAGAAAGCGGAGCCAAAAACATTCAGTACTTC. Residues: CASSLESGAKNIQYF.

This clonotype showed up just a few times. The chain recombines TRBV18 with TRBJ2-3, with D possibly being TRBD1 (5 bases). The CDR3 sequence is 16 residues long. Looked up from germline, CDR1 is KGHSH and CDR2 is LQKENI. V was clipped by 3 bases and J by 3 bases, with 16 bases between them. CDR3 loop: CASSPKQGSWTDTQYF. The CDR3 bases are TGTGCCAGCTCACCCAAGCAGGGTTCCTGGACAGATACGCAGTATTTT.

This clonotype has a handful of counts. The chain couples TRBV5-6 to TRBJ2-3; TRBD2 might be the D (6 bases). Germline-derived CDR1 and CDR2 are SGHDT and YYEEEE. The V end was cut by 4 bases, the J end by 2 bases, with 11 bases between. The CDR3 is made up of 14 amino acids. CDR3 DNA sequence: TGTGCCAGCAGCGGGCGGGACTTCACAGATACGCAGTATTTT. This encodes CASSGRDFTDTQYF.

The sample holds a few counts of this clonotype. The V call is TRBV15, the J call TRBJ1-4; D is ambiguous. The V gene lost 3 bases and the J gene lost 7 bases, with 12 bases spanning the gap. Germline lookup yields CDR1 LNHNV and CDR2 YYDKDF (reference sequence). The CDR3 is 14 amino acids. The CDR3 nucleotides are TGTGCCACCAGCAGCCCGACGGCCATTGAAAAACTGTTTTTT. It yields the protein CATSSPTAIEKLFF.

This clonotype has a handful of counts. V and J are TRBV7-9 and TRBJ2-7, with D possibly matching TRBD1 (7 bases). Trimming stripped 6 bases from V and 7 bases from J, with 13 bases between. Germline V gene data show CDR1 as SEHNR and CDR2 as FQNEAQ (reference sequence). The CDR3 is 12 amino acids. The CDR3 nucleotides read TGTGCCAGCAGGGAGGGGGCGCGGGAGCAGTACTTC. Protein sequence: CASREGAREQYF.